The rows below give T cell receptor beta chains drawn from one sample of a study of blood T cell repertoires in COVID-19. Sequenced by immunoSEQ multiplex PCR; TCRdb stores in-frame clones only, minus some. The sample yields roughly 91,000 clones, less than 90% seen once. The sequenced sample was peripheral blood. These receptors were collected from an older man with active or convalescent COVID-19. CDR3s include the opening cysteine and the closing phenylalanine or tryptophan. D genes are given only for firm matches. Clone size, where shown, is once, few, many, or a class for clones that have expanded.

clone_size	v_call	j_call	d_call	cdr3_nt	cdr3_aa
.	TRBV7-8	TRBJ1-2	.	TGTGCCAGCAGCTTCGGGGACTATGGCTACACCTTC	CASSFGDYGYTF
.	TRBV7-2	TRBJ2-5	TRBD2	TGTGCCAGCAGCTTCGGACTAGTCTCAGAGACCCAGTACTTC	CASSFGLVSETQYF
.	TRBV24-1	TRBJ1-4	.	TGTGCCACCAGTGATAGAGGTGAAAAACTGTTTTTT	CATSDRGEKLFF
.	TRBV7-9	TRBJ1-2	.	TGTGCCAGCAGCCCCCAAAAGAGCTCTAGCTACACCTTC	CASSPQKSSSYTF
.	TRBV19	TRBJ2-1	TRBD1	TGTGCCAGTCGAGAGACAGGGCCCTACAATGAGCAGTTCTTC	CASRETGPYNEQFF
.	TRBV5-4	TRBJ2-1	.	TGTGCCAGCAGCCAGCGGGCCAATGAGCAGTTCTTC	CASSQRANEQFF
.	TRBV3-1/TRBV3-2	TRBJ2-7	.	TGTGCCAGCAGCCCTCTGTCTGCAGGGTCGAGTGAGCAGTACTTC	CASSPLSAGSSEQYF
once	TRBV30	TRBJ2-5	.	TGTGCCTGGAGTTTCAGGGACTTCCAGTACTTC	CAWSFRDFQYF
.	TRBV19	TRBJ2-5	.	TGTGCCAGTAGTACACGGGACTTCCAAGAGACCCAGTACTTC	CASSTRDFQETQYF
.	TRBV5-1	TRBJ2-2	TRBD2	TGCGCCAGCAGCTTTAGCGGGGCCAACACCGGGGAGCTGTTTTTT	CASSFSGANTGELFF
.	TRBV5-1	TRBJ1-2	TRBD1	TGCGCCAGCAGCCTGCCGGGACAGGGGTCTGGCTACACCTTC	CASSLPGQGSGYTF
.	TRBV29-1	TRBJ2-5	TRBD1	TGCAGCGGCAAGGGGGCGAAGACCCAGTACTTC	CSGKGAKTQYF
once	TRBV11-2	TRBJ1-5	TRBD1	TGTGCCAGCAGCTTACGACAGGGGGAACAGCCCCAGCATTTT	CASSLRQGEQPQHF
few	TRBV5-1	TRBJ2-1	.	TGCGCCAGCAGCTCTTCATGGGGGGGCGGTGAGCAGTTCTTC	CASSSSWGGGEQFF
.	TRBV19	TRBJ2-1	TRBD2	TGTGCCAGTAGAACGAGGGGTAGCGGGGACAATGAGCAGTTCTTC	CASRTRGSGDNEQFF
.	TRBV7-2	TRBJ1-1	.	TGTGCCAGCAGGTCAAGAGAGGGCGACACTGAAGCTTTCTTT	CASRSREGDTEAFF
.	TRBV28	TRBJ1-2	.	TGTGCCAGCCTTCGGCGGGGGCGGGAGGGCTACACCTTC	CASLRRGREGYTF
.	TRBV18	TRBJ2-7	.	TGTGCCAGCTCACCCGACACCTCCTACGAGCAGTACTTC	CASSPDTSYEQYF
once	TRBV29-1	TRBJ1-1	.	TGCAGCGTGGAGCAGTTGGGGGGGCCGGACACTGAAGCTTTCTTT	CSVEQLGGPDTEAFF
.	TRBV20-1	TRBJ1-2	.	TGCAGTGCTCAATATGGCTACACCTTC	CSAQYGYTF
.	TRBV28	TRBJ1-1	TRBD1	TGTGCCAGCAGCCTCACAGGGGGCCTGGCTTTCTTT	CASSLTGGLAFF
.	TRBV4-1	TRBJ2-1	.	TGCGCCAGCAGCCAAGACCGCACAGGGTCCAATGAGCAGTTCTTC	CASSQDRTGSNEQFF
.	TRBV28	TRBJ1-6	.	TGTGCCAGCAGTTCAAATTCACCCCTCCACTTT	CASSSNSPLHF
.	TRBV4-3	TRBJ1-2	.	TGCGCCAGCAGCCGTGAGAAAGGGGCCTATGGCTACACCTTC	CASSREKGAYGYTF
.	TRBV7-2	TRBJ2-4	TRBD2	TGTGCCAGCAGCTTGGGGGGGAGGCAAAACATTCAGTACTTC	CASSLGGRQNIQYF
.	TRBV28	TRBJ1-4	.	TGTGCCAGCAGCCCACAGGGATCGGCTAATGAAAAACTGTTTTTT	CASSPQGSANEKLFF
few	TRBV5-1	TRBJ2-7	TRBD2	TGCGCCAGCAGCCCGGGACTAGCGGAATACTACGAGCAGTACTTC	CASSPGLAEYYEQYF
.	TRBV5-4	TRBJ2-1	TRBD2	TGTGCCAGCAGCTTGGGCGGGGGGGCCTACAATGAGCAGTTCTTC	CASSLGGGAYNEQFF
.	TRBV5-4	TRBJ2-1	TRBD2	TGTGCCAGCAGCCAAACTAGCGGGGGTCCGGGGGAGCAGTTCTTC	CASSQTSGGPGEQFF
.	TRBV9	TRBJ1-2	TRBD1	TGTGCCAGCAGCGTAGAACAGGGGGTCGGTTATGGCTACACCTTC	CASSVEQGVGYGYTF
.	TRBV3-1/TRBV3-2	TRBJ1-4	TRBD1	TGTGCCAGCAGCGCCCGGACAGGGGGAGGGGAAAAACTGTTTTTT	CASSARTGGGEKLFF
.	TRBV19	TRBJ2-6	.	TGTGCCAGTAGTACGGGACAACCACAATACTCTGGGGCCAACGTCCTGACTTTC	CASSTGQPQYSGANVLTF
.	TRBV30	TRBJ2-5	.	TGTGCCTGGAGTGGGGGGCCCCAAGAGACCCAGTACTTC	CAWSGGPQETQYF
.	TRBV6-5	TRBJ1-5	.	TGTGCCAGCAACAAGGGCGGGGGAGGACAGCCCCAGCATTTT	CASNKGGGGQPQHF
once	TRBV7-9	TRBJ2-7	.	TGTGCCAGCAGCTTAGATCGGGTCTCCTACGAGCAGTACTTC	CASSLDRVSYEQYF
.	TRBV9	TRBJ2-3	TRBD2	TGTGCCAGCAGCTCTAATAGCGGGGGGGCAGATACGCAGTATTTT	CASSSNSGGADTQYF
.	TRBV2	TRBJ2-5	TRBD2	TGTGCCAGCAGTGAAAGTCTAGCGGGGGGGGAGACCCAGTACTTC	CASSESLAGGETQYF
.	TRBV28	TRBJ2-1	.	TGTGCCAGCAGATCCGCCGGGCCGCGGGGCAATGAGCAGTTCTTC	CASRSAGPRGNEQFF
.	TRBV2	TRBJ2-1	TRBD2	TGTGCCAGCAGAACACTAGCGGGGGATCACAATGAGCAGTTCTTC	CASRTLAGDHNEQFF
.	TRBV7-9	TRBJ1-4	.	TGTGCCAGCAGCTTAGAGGGGGTTCCAAATGAAAAACTGTTTTTT	CASSLEGVPNEKLFF
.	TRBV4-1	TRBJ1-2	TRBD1	TGCGCCAGCAGCCAAGTTGACAGGGCCCCTAACTATGGCTACACCTTC	CASSQVDRAPNYGYTF
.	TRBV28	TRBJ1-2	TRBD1	TGTGCTCTGGGACAGAACTATGGCTACACCTTC	CALGQNYGYTF
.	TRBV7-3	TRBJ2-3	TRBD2	TGTGCCAGCAGCTTGACTAGCGGCAATCGAGATACGCAGTATTTT	CASSLTSGNRDTQYF
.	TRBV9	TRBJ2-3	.	TGTGCCAGCAGCGCAAACCCAGGGTCAGATACGCAGTATTTT	CASSANPGSDTQYF
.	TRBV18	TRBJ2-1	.	TGTGCCAGCTCCTCAGGGGACTACAATGAGCAGTTCTTC	CASSSGDYNEQFF